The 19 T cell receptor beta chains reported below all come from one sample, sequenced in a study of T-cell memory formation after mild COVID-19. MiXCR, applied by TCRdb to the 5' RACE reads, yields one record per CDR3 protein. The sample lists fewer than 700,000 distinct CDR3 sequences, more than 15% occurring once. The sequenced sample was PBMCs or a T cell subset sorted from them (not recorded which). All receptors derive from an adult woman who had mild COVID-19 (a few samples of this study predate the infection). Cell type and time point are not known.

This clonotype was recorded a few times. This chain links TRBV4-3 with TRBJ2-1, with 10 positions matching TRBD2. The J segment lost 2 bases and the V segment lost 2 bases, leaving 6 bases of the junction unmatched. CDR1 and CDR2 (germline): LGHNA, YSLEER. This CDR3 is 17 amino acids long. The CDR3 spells CASSQTLAGVPYNEQFF. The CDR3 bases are TGCGCCAGCAGCCAAACTCTAGCGGGAGTCCCCTACAATGAGCAGTTCTTC.

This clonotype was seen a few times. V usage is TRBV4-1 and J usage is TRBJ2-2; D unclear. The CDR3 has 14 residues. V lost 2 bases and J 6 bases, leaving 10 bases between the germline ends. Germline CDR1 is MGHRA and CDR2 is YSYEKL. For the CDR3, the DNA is TGCGCCAGCAGCCAACCCGGCTTGGCCGGGGAGCTGTTTTTT. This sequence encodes CASSQPGLAGELFF.

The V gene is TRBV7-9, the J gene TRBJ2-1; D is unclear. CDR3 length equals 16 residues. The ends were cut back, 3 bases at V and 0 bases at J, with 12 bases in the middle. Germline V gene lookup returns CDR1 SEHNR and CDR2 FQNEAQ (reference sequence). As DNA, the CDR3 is TGTGCCAGCAGCTTCGACATGTCGATCTCCTACAATGAGCAGTTCTTC. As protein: CASSFDMSISYNEQFF.

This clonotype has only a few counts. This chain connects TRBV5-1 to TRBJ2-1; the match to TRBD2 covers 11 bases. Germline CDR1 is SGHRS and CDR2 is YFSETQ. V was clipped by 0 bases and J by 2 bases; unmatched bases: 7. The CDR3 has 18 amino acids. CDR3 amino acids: CASSLGILAGGPYNEQFF. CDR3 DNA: TGCGCCAGCAGCTTGGGGATCTTAGCGGGAGGGCCCTACAATGAGCAGTTCTTC.

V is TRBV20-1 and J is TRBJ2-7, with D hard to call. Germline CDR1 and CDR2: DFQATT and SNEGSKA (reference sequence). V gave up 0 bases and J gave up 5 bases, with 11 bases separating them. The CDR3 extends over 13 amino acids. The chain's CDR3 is CSARDSIENEQYF. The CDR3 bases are TGCAGTGCTAGAGATAGCATTGAAAACGAGCAGTACTTC.

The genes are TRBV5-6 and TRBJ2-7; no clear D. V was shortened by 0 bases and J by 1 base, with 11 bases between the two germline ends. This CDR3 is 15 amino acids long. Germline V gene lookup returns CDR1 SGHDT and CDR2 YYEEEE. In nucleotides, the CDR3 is TGTGCCAGCAGCTTGGAGGGATTTTCGTCCTACGAGCAGTACTTC. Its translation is CASSLEGFSSYEQYF.

The CDR3 sequence is CASSMKRTYEQYF. CDR3 DNA sequence: TGTGCCAGTAGTATGAAAAGGACCTACGAGCAGTACTTC. The chain combines TRBV19 with TRBJ2-7, with unresolved D. The length of the CDR3 is 13 residues. Germline CDR1 is LNHDA and CDR2 is SQIVND (reference sequence). V lost 3 bases and J lost 2, with 8 bases in between.

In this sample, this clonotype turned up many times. The CDR3 DNA reads as TGCGCCAGCAGCTTCCAGGGGTCAAACTACGAGCAGTACTTC. This translates into CASSFQGSNYEQYF. The gene calls are TRBV5-1 and TRBJ2-7; the D gene is possibly TRBD1 (6 bases). Per the germline V gene, CDR1 is SGHRS and CDR2 is YFSETQ. The CDR3 extends over 14 amino acids. The V end lost 2 bases, the J end lost 3 bases, and 12 bases lay between the germline ends.

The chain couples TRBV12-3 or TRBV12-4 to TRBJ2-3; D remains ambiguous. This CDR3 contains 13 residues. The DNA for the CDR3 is TGTGTTAGTGCGTCCGGGCTTATAGATACGCAGTATTTT. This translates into CVSASGLIDTQYF.

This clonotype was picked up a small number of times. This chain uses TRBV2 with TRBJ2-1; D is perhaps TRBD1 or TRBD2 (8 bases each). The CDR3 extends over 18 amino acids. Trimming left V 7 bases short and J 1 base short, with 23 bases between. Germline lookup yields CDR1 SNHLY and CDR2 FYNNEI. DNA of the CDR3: TGTGCCAGCAAGGGCAGGGGGCCAGCGGGAGATTCCTACAATGAGCAGTTCTTC. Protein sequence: CASKGRGPAGDSYNEQFF.

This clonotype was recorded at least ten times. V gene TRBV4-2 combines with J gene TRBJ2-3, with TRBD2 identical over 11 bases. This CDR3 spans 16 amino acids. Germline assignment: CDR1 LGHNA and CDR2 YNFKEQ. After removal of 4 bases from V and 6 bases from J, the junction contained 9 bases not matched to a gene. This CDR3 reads CASSPLAGGPRDTQYF. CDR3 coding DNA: TGTGCCAGCAGCCCATTAGCGGGGGGGCCTCGGGATACGCAGTATTTT.

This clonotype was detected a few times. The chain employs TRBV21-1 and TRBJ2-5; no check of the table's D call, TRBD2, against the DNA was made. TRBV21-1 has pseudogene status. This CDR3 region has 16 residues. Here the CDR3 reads CATPWGRAVDQETQYF. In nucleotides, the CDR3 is TGTGCCACCCCTTGGGGGAGGGCCGTGGACCAAGAGACCCAGTACTTC.

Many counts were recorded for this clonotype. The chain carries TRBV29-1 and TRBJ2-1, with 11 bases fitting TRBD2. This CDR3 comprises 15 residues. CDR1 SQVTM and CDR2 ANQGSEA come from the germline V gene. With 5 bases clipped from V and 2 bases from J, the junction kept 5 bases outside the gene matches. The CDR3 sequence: CSVQPGLAAYNEQFF. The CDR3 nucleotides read TGCAGCGTTCAACCGGGACTAGCGGCCTACAATGAGCAGTTCTTC.

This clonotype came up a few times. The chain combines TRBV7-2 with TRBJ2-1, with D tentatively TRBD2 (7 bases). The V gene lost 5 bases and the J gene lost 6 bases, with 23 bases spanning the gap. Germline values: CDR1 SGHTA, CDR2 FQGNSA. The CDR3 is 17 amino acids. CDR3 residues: CASSLQRGAGGVNEQFF. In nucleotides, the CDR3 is TGTGCCAGCAGCCTACAACGGGGGGCTGGCGGGGTCAATGAGCAGTTCTTC. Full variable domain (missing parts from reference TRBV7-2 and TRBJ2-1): GAGVSQSPSNKVTEKGKDVELRCDPISGHTALYWYRQSLGQGLEFLIYFQGNSAPDKSGLPSDRFSAERTGGSVSTLTIQRTQQEDSAVYLCASSLQRGAGGVNEQFFGPGTRLTVL.

CDR3 bases: TGTGCCAGCAGCGTAGGACTAGCGGGAGCGATGTCAGAGACCCAGTACTTC. It codes for CASSVGLAGAMSETQYF. This chain uses TRBV5-6 with TRBJ2-5; 13 positions agree with TRBD2. The CDR3 sequence is 17 residues long. J lost 4 bases, V lost 4 bases, and 10 bases had no gene match. Per the germline V gene, CDR1 is SGHDT and CDR2 is YYEEEE.

CDR3 DNA sequence: TGTGCCAGCGGGAGTGAGCAGTTCTTC. Translated: CASGSEQFF. The chain carries TRBV9 and TRBJ2-1; weak D call: TRBD2 (5 bases). Between the trimmed V and J ends, which lost 7 bases and 9 bases, there was a span of 5 bases. Germline CDR1 is SGDLS and CDR2 is YYNGEE. The CDR3 runs 9 residues.

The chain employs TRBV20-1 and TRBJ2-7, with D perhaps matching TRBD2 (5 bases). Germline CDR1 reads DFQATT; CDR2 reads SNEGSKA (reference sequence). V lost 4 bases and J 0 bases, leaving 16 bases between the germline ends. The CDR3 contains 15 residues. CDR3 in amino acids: CSATHRAGYSYEQYF. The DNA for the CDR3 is TGCAGTGCTACCCACCGGGCGGGTTACTCCTACGAGCAGTACTTC.

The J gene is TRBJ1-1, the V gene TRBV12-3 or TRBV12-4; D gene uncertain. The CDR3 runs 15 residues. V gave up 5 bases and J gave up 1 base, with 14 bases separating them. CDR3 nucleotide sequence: TGTGCCAGCAGTCCATCCGGGCCCCGGAACACTGAAGCTTTCTTT. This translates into CASSPSGPRNTEAFF.

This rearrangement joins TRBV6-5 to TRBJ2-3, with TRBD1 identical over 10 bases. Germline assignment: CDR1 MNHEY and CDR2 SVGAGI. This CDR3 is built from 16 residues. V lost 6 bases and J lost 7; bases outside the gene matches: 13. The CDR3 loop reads CASSFRDRGPRNTQYF. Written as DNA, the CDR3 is TGTGCCAGCAGCTTCCGGGACAGGGGCCCTCGGAATACGCAGTATTTT.